These 11 T cell receptor beta chains originate from one sample sequenced in a study of identical twins. TCRdb re-analysed the 5' RACE reads in MiXCR, keeping a single row per CDR3 protein. The table lists about 260,000 distinct CDR3 sequences, about 7% of them singletons. This sample was also put to use in a study of yellow fever vaccine responses in identical twins.

Sequences were obtained from memory (CD45RO+) T cells sorted from blood. The source of these receptors is a woman younger than 30 in good health.

This clonotype was observed many times. The J gene is TRBJ2-7, the V gene TRBV12-3 or TRBV12-4, with a tentative D call TRBD1 (6 bases). Trimming shortened V by 4 bases and J by 6 bases, and 16 bases separated the two germline ends. The CDR3 runs 14 residues. The CDR3 here is CASSSGTVGGEQYF. The CDR3 DNA sequence: TGTGCCAGCAGTTCAGGGACCGTAGGGGGCGAGCAGTACTTC.

This clonotype was found many times. The V gene is TRBV29-1, the J gene TRBJ2-1, with D tentatively TRBD1 (6 bases). V was cut by 6 bases and J by 6 bases, with 18 bases left in between. The CDR3 extends over 14 amino acids. Germline loops: CDR1 SQVTM, CDR2 ANQGSEA. The CDR3 spells CSVPARGMGNEQFF. The CDR3 DNA follows: TGCAGCGTCCCGGCCAGGGGTATGGGCAATGAGCAGTTCTTC.

This clonotype was seen many times. One end of the junction varies from germline; a read error may be responsible. The rearrangement uses TRBV12-3 or TRBV12-4 and TRBJ2-2; D not resolved. CDR3 length: 12 residues. CDR3 sequence (DNA): TGTGCCAGCAGCTTAGCCCCCGGGGAGCTGTTTTTT. Its translation is CASSLAPGELFF.

This clonotype turned up a few times. The genes are TRBV18 and TRBJ2-7; 10 bases line up with TRBD2. CDR3 size: 15 residues. The trim removed 3 bases at V and 6 bases at J, leaving 8 bases unmatched. Germline V gene sequence: CDR1 KGHSH, CDR2 LQKENI. The DNA for the CDR3 is TGTGCCAGCTCACCGGGGAGCGGGGGGGCCGGCGAGCAGTACGTC. Residues: CASSPGSGGAGEQYV.

Only a few counts were recorded for this clonotype. J is TRBJ1-1 and V is TRBV12-3 or TRBV12-4; tentatively, D is TRBD1 (6 bases). With 4 bases removed from V and 11 bases from J, the gap between germline ends came to 14 bases. The CDR3 runs 12 residues. The CDR3 nucleotides read TGTGCCAGCAGTTATTTCACAGGGAATGCTTTCTTT. This encodes CASSYFTGNAFF.

Many counts were recorded for this clonotype. The chain combines TRBV27 with TRBJ2-2; TRBD2 matches 9 bases. Trimming took 5 bases from V and 2 from J; bases not matched to a gene: 6. Germline V gene data show CDR1 as MNHEY and CDR2 as SMNVEV (reference sequence). This CDR3 region has 16 residues. The CDR3 sequence: CASSPSSGVNTGELFF. In nucleotides, the CDR3 is TGTGCCAGCAGTCCCTCTAGCGGGGTAAACACCGGGGAGCTGTTTTTT.

J is TRBJ2-5 and V is TRBV7-8, with D unclear. The V end was cut by 3 bases, the J end by 2 bases, with 13 bases between. The germline V gene encodes CDR1 SGHVS and CDR2 FQNEAQ. The CDR3 runs to 15 residues. The CDR3 reads CASSFGGSSQETQYF. The DNA of the CDR3 is TGTGCCAGCAGCTTCGGCGGATCGTCGCAAGAGACCCAGTACTTC. Using reference TRBV7-8 and TRBJ2-5 for the parts outside the CDR3, the full variable domain is GAGVSQSPRYKVAKRGQDVALRCDPISGHVSLFWYQQALGQGPEFLTYFQNEAQLDKSGLPSDRFFAERPEGSVSTLKIQRTQQEDSAVYLCASSFGGSSQETQYFGPGTRLLVL.

The chain is built from TRBV7-9 and TRBJ2-1, with D perhaps matching TRBD1 or TRBD2 (5 bases each). Per germline, CDR1 SEHNR and CDR2 FQNEAQ (reference sequence). The CDR3 runs 14 residues. With 0 bases removed from V and 6 bases from J, the gap between germline ends came to 9 bases. CDR3 sequence: CASSLAGTLNEQFF. The CDR3 bases are TGTGCCAGCAGCTTAGCCGGGACCCTCAATGAGCAGTTCTTC.

This clonotype was recorded many times. The chain combines TRBV6-1 with TRBJ1-1, with D perhaps TRBD1 (5 bases). V was pared by 7 bases and J by 2 bases, with 11 bases between. Germline CDR1 reads MNHNS; CDR2 reads SASEGT. This CDR3 has 13 residues. CDR3 amino acids: CASTGTANTEAFF. Here the CDR3 DNA reads TGTGCCAGCACCGGGACGGCTAACACTGAAGCTTTCTTT.

This clonotype was seen many times. The chain employs TRBV25-1 and TRBJ1-3, with 7 bases lining up with TRBD1. After removal of 7 bases from V and 4 bases from J, the junction contained 7 bases not matched to a gene. Germline lookup yields CDR1 MGHDK and CDR2 SYGVNS. The CDR3 has 14 residues. CDR3 DNA: TGTGCCAGCAACCGCGACAGGGAAGGAAACACCATATATTTT. As protein: CASNRDREGNTIYF. Full variable domain (outside the CDR3, taken from reference TRBV25-1 and TRBJ1-3): EADIYQTPRYLVIGTGKKITLECSQTMGHDKMYWYQQDPGMELHLIHYSYGVNSTEKGDLSSESTVSRIRTEHFPLTLESARPSHTSQYLCASNRDREGNTIYFGEGSWLTVV.

This clonotype was seen only a few times. The chain links TRBV19 to TRBJ2-3, with 10 bases that match TRBD2. This CDR3 spans 17 amino acids. Unmatched junction bases numbered 11, after V lost 5 bases and J lost 3 bases. Germline lookup yields CDR1 LNHDA and CDR2 SQIVND (reference sequence). CDR3 in DNA: TGTGCCAGTAGTGCCTGGAGGCTAGCGGGAGAGACAGATACGCAGTATTTT. Its protein is CASSAWRLAGETDTQYF.